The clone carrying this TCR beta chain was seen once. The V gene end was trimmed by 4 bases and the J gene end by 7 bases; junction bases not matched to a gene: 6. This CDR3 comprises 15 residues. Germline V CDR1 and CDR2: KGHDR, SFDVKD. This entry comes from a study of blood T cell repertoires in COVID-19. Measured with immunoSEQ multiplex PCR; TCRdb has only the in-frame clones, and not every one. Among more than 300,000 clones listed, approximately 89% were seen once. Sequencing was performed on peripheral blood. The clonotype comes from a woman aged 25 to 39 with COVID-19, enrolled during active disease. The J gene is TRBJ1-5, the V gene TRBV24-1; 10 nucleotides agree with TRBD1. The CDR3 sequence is CATSEGGTGEQPQHF. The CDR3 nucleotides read TGTGCCACCAGTGAGGGCGGGACAGGGGAACAGCCCCAGCATTTT.